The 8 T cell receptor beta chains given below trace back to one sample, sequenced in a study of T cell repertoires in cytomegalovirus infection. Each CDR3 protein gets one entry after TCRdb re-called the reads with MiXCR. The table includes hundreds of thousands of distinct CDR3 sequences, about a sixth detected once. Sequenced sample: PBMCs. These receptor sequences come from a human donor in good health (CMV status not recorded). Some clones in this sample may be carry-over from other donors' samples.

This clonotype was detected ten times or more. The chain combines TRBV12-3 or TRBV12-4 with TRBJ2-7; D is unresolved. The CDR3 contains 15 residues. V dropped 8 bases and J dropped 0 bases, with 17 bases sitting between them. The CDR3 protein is CASSPWWGSSYEQYF. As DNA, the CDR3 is TGTGCCAGCTCCCCTTGGTGGGGATCCTCCTACGAGCAGTACTTC.

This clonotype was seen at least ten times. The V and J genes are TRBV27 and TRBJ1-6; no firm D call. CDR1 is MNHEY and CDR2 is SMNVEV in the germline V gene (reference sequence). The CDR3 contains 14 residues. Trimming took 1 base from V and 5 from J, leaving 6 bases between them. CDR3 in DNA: TGTGCCAGCAGTTTATTAGGGAATAATTCACCCCTCCACTTT. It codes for CASSLLGNNSPLHF.

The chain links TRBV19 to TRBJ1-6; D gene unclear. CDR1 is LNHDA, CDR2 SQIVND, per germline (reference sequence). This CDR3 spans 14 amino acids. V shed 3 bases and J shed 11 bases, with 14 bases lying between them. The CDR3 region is CASSIPRALAPLHF. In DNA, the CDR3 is TGTGCCAGTAGTATTCCCCGGGCGCTCGCACCCCTCCACTTT. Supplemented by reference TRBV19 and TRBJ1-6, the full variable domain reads DGGITQSPKYLFRKEGQNVTLSCEQNLNHDAMYWYRQDPGQGLRLIYYSQIVNDFQKGDIAEGYSVSREKKESFPLTVTSAQKNPTAFYLCASSIPRALAPLHFGNGTRLTVT.

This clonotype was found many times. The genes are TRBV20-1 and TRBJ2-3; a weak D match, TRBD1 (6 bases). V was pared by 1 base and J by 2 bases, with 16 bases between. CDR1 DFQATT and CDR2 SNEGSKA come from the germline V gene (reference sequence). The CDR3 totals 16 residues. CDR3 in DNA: TGCAGTGCTAGAGCCGGGACACAAGACTTCACAGATACGCAGTATTTT. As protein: CSARAGTQDFTDTQYF.

DNA of the CDR3: TGTGCCAGCAGTTCGAGCTCTGGGGCCAACGTCCTGACTTTC. Its protein product is CASSSSSGANVLTF. The rearrangement links TRBV27 to TRBJ2-6; no reliable D call. This CDR3 spans 14 amino acids. Germline CDR1 reads MNHEY; CDR2 reads SMNVEV (reference sequence). V lost 4 bases and J lost 0, with 4 bases in between.

CDR3: CASSYGAGSGEETQYF. The CDR3 DNA reads as TGTGCCAGCAGCTACGGGGCAGGTTCTGGCGAAGAGACCCAGTACTTC. The rearrangement uses TRBV6-5 and TRBJ2-5; D may match TRBD1 or TRBD2 (5 bases each). Germline CDR1 is MNHEY and CDR2 is SVGAGI. Trimming took 6 bases from V and 3 from J, leaving 20 bases between them. The CDR3 is 16 amino acids.

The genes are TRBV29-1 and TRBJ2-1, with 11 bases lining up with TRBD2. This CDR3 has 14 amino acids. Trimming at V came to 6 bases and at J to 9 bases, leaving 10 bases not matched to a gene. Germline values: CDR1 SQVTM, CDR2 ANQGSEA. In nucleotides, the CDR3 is TGCAGCGTCGGGGGACTAGCGGTGGGAGGTGAGCAGTTCTTC. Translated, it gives CSVGGLAVGGEQFF.

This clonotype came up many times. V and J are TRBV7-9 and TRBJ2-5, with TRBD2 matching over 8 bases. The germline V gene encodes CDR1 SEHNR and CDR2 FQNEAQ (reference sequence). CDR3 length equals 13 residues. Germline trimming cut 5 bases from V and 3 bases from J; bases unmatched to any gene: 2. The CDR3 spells CASSPRGEETQYF. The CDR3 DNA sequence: TGTGCCAGCAGCCCGCGGGGGGAAGAGACCCAGTACTTC.